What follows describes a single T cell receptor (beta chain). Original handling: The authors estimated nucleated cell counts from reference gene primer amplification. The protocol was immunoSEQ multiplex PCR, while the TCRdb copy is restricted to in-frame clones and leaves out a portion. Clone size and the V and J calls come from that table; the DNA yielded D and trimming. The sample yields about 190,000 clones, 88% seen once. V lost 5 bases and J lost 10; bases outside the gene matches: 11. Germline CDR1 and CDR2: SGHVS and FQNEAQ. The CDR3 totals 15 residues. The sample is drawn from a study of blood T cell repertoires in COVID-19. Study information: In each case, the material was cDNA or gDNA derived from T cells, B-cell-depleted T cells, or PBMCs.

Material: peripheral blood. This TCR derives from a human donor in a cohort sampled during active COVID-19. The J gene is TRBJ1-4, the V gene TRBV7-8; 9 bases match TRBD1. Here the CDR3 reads CASSPTTGGVGKLFF. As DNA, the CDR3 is TGTGCCAGCAGCCCAACAACAGGGGGCGTGGGAAAACTGTTTTTT.